This T cell receptor (beta chain) was documented in a study of regulatory T cells in long-lasting Graves disease. Study-wide findings and caveats: The researchers studied only peripheral blood, not thyroid tissue.

Germline V lookup: CDR1 MNHNS, CDR2 SASEGT. Trimming took 6 bases from V and 2 from J; bases not matched to a gene: 9. The CDR3 totals 15 residues. This clonotype was picked up many times. As yet, its antigen is unknown. Construction of TCR beta libraries relied on iRepertoire HTBI primers and on Arm-PCR targeting CDR3 regions. A single record per CDR3 protein comes from TCRdb applying MiXCR to the multiplex PCR reads. The sample records approximately 230,000 distinct CDR3 sequences, around 18% being singletons. Time point here: newly diagnosed GD, antithyroid drugs for less than 3 months. RNA isolated from PBMCs was used to make the TCR library.

The input for sequencing was peripheral blood mononuclear cells (PBMCs), taken at new diagnosis, from a patient treated with antithyroid drugs. V and J are TRBV6-1 and TRBJ1-2; 7 nucleotides align to TRBD1. This clonotype originated in a female donor with Graves disease. Here the CDR3 DNA reads TGTGCCAGCAGCTCTTGGGACAGCCCAAACTATGGCTACACCTTC. Its translation is CASSSWDSPNYGYTF.